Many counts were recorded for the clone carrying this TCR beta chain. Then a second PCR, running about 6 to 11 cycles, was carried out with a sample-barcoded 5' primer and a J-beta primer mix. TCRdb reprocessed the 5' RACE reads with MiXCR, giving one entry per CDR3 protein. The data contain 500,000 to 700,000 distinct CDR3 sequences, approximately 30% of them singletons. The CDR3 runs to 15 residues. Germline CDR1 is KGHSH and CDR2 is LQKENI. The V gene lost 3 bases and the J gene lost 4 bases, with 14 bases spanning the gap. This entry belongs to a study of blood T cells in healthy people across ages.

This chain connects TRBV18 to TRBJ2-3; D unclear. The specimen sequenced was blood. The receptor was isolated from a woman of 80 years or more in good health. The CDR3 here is CASSPRLARADTQYF. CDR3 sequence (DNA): TGTGCCAGCTCACCGAGATTGGCTAGAGCAGATACGCAGTATTTT.